This TCR beta chain was profiled in a study of vaccination and CD4 T cells after COVID-19 (dated by TCRdb to between 2021 and 2023). For context, the study as a whole: Every convalescent patient had a positive nasal swab PCR test for SARS-CoV-2, with mild disease in several patients and severe disease in one. The convalescent cohort comprised six males and four females, including two Hispanic individuals, seven Caucasians, two Asians and one multiracial person. Each participant got two doses of either the Pfizer-BioNTech BNT162b2 vaccine (n=8) or the Moderna mRNA-1273 vaccine (n=2). Post-COVID blood samples were collected from convalescent patients a median of approximately 100 days after diagnosis, with a range of roughly 35 to 170 days. Post-vaccine blood samples were taken a median of about 77 days after the second vaccine dose, with a range of 14 to 241 days. The cultures were stimulated with overlapping spike peptide pools from SARS-CoV-2 and from the common cold coronaviruses HCoV-NL63, HCoV-OC43 and HCoV-229E. As controls, cultures received a CEFX viral epitope pool (the positive control), an HIV-1 Nef peptide pool (the negative control), or no peptide at all. In about 11 COVID-19 convalescent patients and a handful of infection-naive healthy vaccine recipients, the spike-specific CD4+ TCR repertoire before mRNA vaccination was compared with the repertoire after mRNA vaccination. Points the paper makes about the study in general: The study included relatively few convalescent patients and did not analyze early timepoints after natural infection. In convalescent patients, a median around 90% of post-vaccine SARS-CoV-2-reactive clones were detected only after vaccination, suggesting vaccine-specific priming. The median number of SARS-CoV-2-reactive clonotypes rose from 21 after infection to approximately 41 after vaccination, but the change was not significant. Nearly all vaccine-specific clones in convalescent patients (304 of 307) were mono-reactive for SARS-CoV-2 spike rather than cross-reactive with common cold coronaviruses.

The receptor library was made with PCR. DNA from cultured CD4+ T cells underwent TCR sequencing with the Oncomine TCR Beta short-read assay at the Johns Hopkins FTIC core. The QIAamp micro DNA kit was used to extract genomic DNA from the cultured CD4+ T cells. The Oncomine TCR Beta libraries from cultured CD4+ T cells were pooled using unique dual indexes and then sequenced on an Illumina iSeq 100. As for the original processing: Non-productive sequences were filtered out, and CDR3s that did not start with C, did not end with F or W, or were shorter than 7 amino acids were discarded. The MANAFEST web application was used to identify antigen-specific clonotypes by comparing peptide-stimulated wells against reference wells and other culture wells. An FDR below 0.05, an odds ratio above 5, and a productive frequency above 0.1% in at least two of three replicate wells were required for clones to be considered positive. A clonotype counted as cross-reactive if it showed significant expansion both in the SARS-CoV-2 spike wells and in at least one common cold coronavirus spike condition. Similarity between CDR3 sequences was evaluated in R version 3.6.1 using Levenshtein distances (stringdist) and unrooted phylogenetic trees (ape). Through fastp at Q25 and MiXCR, TCRdb rebuilt clones from the public reads, retaining in-frame beta chains. Every CDR3 protein is listed once, alongside the most common genes and DNA of its rows. The V and J calls follow TCRdb's processing rather than the paper's. This sample holds about 17,000 distinct CDR3 sequences; under 60% were observed only once. Approximately 11% of the sample is in the top ten clones.

On this clonotype: It lacks a known antigen. Per-base qualities were not stored, and no clone one base away is much larger.

What the treatment or condition label conveys for this sample: roughly 10-day PBMC culture with coronavirus spike peptide pools or control peptides (ViraFEST assay). To expand antigen-specific T cells with peptide pools and then pick out the expanded clonotypes through TCR sequencing, the study relied on the ViraFEST assay. The convalescent patients' positive SARS-CoV-2 PCR tests were from March to December 2020, which was before the Alpha, Beta and Delta variants emerged in the United States. Each well held about 2 million PBMCs cultured in IMDM containing roughly 5% human AB serum and approximately 9.8 IU/ml IL-2, with roughly 9.2 ug/ml peptide pools added. On days 3 and 7, half of the culture medium was replaced with fresh IL-2-containing medium. Once the cells had been in culture for 9 to 10 days, the EasySep CD4+ T cell isolation kit was used to isolate CD4+ T cells by negative selection. Ficoll-Paque Plus gradient centrifugation was used to isolate PBMCs from whole blood, and the isolated PBMCs were then either used fresh or cryopreserved at -140C. Triplicate wells were generally used for each culture condition.

The sequenced sample was CD4+ T cells from blood, cultured in vitro. This sequence originates from a human donor who had recovered from COVID-19.

The CDR3 is CATSAGGYNSPLHF. The DNA reads as follows: TGTGCCACCAGCGCTGGAGGATATAATTCACCCCTCCACTTT. Here the chain combines TRBV15 and TRBJ1-6, with the D segment identity uncertain. The CDR3 starts with the cysteine, ends with the phenylalanine, and has 14 residues. CDR3 DNA only is kept here, 42 bases in frame from base 1. Cut back by 5 bases and 4 bases, the V and J ends lie 9 bases apart. From a lookup of the germline V gene (reference sequence), CDR1 and CDR2 are LNHNV and YYDKDF. The CDR3, completed at both ends by the reference TRBV15 and TRBJ1-6 genes, gives the full variable domain DAMVIQNPRYQVTQFGKPVTLSCSQTLNHNVMYWYQQKSSQAPKLLFHYYDKDFNNEADTPDNFQSRRPNTSFCFLDIRSPGLGDTAMYLCATSAGGYNSPLHFGNGTRLTVT.